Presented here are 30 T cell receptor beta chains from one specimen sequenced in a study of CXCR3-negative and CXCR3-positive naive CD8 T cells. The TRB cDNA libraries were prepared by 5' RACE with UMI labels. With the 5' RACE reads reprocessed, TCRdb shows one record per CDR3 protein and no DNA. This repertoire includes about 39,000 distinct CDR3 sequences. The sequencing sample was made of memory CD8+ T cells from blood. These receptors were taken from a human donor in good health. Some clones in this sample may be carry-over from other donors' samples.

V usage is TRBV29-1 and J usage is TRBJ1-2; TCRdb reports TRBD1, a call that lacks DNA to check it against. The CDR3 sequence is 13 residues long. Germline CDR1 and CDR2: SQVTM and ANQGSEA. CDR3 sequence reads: CSAKLDSRYGYTF.

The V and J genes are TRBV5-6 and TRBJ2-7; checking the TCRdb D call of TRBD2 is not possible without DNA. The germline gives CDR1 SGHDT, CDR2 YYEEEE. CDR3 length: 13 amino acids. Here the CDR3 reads CASMAGGPNEQYF.

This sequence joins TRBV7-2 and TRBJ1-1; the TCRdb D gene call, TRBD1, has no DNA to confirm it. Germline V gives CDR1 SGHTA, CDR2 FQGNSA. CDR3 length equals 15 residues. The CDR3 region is CASSLLNRVNTEAFF.

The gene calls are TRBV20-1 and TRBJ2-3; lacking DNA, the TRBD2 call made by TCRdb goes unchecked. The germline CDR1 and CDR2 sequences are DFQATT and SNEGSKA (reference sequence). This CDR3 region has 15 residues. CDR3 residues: CSASSRDSSTDTQYF.

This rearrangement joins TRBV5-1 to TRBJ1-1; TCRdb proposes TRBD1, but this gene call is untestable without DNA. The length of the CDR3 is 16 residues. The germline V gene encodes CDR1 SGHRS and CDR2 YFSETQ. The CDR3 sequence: CASTLGGNEWNTEAFF.

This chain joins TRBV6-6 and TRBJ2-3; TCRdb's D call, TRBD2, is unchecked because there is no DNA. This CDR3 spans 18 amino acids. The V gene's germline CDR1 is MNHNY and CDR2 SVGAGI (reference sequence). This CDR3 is CASSYTSGGHTSTDTQYF.

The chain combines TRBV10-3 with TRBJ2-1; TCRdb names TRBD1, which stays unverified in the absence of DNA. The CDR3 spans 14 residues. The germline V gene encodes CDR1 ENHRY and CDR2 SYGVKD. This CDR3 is CAISDVGQGYEQFF.

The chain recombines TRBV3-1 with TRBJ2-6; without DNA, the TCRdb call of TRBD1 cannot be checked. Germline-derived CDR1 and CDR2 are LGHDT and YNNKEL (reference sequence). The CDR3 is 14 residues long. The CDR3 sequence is CASRTGSGANVLTF.

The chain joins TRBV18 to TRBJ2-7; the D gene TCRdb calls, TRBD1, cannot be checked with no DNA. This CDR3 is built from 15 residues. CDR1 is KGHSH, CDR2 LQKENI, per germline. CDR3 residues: CASSPRGQGVYEQYF. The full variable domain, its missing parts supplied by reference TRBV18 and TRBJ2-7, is NAGVMQNPRHLVRRRGQEARLRCSPMKGHSHVYWYRQLPEEGLKFMVYLQKENIIDESGMPKERFSAEFPKEGPSILRIQQVVRGDSAAYFCASSPRGQGVYEQYFGPGTRLTVT.

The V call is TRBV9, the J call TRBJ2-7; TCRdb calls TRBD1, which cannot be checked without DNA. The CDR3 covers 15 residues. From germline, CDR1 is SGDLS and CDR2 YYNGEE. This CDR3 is CASSPGGEAVYEQYF.

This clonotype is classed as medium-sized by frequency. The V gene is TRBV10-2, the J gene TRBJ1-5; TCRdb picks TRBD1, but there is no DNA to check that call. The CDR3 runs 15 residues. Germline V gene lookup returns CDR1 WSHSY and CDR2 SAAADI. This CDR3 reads CASTASTGQNQPQHF.

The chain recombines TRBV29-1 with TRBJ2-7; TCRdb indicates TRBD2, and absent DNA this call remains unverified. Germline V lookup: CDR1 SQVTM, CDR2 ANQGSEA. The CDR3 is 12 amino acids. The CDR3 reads CSVEGGGYEQYF.

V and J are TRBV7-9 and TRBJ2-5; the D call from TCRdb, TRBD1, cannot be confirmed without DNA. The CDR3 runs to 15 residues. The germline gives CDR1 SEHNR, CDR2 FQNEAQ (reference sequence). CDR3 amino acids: CASTSTGESMQTQYF.

The CDR3 protein is CASRPGGGANTGELFF. J is TRBJ2-2 and V is TRBV7-9; TCRdb gives TRBD2 as the D gene, but with no DNA this cannot be confirmed. CDR3 length: 16 residues. In germline, CDR1 is SEHNR, CDR2 FQNEAQ (reference sequence).

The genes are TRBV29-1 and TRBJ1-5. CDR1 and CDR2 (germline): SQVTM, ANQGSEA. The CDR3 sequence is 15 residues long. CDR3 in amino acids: CSVEGGITVNQPQHF.

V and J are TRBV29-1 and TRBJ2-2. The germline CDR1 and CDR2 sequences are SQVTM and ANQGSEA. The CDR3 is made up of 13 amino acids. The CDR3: CSVADPNTGELFF.

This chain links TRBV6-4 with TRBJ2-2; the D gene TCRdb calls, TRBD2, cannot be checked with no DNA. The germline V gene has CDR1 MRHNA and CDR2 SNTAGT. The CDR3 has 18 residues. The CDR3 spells CASSDELLTSSGTGELFF.

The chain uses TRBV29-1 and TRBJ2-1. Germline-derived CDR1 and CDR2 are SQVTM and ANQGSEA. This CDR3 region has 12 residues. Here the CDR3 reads CSVEDIYNEQFF.

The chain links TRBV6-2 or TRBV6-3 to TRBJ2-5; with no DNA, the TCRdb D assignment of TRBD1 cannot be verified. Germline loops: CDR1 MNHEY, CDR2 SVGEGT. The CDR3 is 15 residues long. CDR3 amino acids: CASSPQTGTGETQYF.

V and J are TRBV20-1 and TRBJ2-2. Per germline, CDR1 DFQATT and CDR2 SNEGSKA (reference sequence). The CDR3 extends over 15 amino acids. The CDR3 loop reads CSAREFTFTTGELFF.

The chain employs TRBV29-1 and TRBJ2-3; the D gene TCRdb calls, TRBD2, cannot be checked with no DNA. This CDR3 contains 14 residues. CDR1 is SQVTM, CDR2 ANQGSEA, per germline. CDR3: CSVEEASPSDTQYF.

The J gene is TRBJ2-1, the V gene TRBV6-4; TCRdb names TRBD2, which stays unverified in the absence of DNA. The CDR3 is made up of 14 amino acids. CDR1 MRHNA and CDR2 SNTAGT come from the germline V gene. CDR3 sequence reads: CASSEGLEGNEQFF.

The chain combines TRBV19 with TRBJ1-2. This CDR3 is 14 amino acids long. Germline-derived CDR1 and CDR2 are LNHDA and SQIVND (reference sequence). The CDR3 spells CASSTLPAGNGYTF. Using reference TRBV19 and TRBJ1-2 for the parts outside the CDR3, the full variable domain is DGGITQSPKYLFRKEGQNVTLSCEQNLNHDAMYWYRQDPGQGLRLIYYSQIVNDFQKGDIAEGYSVSREKKESFPLTVTSAQKNPTAFYLCASSTLPAGNGYTFGSGTRLTVV.

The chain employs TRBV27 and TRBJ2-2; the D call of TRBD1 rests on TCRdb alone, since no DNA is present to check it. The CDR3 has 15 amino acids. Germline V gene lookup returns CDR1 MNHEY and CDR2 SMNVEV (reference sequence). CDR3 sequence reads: CASSWTGGNTGELFF.

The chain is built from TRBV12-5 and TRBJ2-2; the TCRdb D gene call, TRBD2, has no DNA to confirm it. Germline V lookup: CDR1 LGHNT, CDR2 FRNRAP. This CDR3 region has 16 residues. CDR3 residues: CASGFSRELYTGELFF. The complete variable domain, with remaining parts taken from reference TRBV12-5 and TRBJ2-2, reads DARVTQTPRHKVTEMGQEVTMRCQPILGHNTVFWYRQTMMQGLELLAYFRNRAPLDDSGMPKDRFSAEMPDATLATLKIQPSEPRDSAVYFCASGFSRELYTGELFFGEGSRLTVL.

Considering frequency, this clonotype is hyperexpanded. CDR3 residues: CSAPSGVTEAFF. The chain employs TRBV20-1 and TRBJ1-1. The length of the CDR3 is 12 residues. CDR1 is DFQATT and CDR2 is SNEGSKA in the germline V gene (reference sequence).

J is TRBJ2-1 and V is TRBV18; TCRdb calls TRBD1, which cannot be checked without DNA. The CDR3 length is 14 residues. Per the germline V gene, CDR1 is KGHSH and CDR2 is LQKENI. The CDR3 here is CASSPTGGGNEQFF.

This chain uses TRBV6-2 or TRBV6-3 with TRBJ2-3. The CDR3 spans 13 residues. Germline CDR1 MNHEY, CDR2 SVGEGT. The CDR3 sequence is CASSSLWKDTQYF.

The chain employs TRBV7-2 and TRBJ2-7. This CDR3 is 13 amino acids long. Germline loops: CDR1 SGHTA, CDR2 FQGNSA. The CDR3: CASRPSGGIEQYF.

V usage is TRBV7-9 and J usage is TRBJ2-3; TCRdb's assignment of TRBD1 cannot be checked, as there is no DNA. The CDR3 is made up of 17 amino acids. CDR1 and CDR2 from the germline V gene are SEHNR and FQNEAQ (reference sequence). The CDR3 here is CASGKLRGNGVTDTQYF.